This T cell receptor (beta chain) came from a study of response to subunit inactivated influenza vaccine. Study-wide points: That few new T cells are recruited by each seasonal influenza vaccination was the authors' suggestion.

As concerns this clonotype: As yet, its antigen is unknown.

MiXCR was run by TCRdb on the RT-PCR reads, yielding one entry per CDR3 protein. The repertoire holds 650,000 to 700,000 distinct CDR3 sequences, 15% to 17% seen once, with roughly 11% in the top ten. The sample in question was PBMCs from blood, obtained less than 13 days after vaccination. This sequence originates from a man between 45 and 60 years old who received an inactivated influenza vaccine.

The CDR3 protein is CASSLDTGNEKLFF. CDR3 coding DNA: TGTGCCAGCAGCTTGGATACAGGGAATGAAAAACTGTTTTTT. The V call is TRBV7-9, the J call TRBJ1-4; perhaps TRBD1 as D (6 bases). Germline V gives CDR1 SEHNR, CDR2 FQNEAQ (reference sequence). The CDR3 covers 14 residues. V gave up 3 bases and J gave up 5 bases, with 10 bases separating them. The full variable domain, with the rest looked up from reference TRBV7-9 and TRBJ1-4, is DTGVSQNPRHKITKRGQNVTFRCDPISEHNRLYWYRQTLGQGPEFLTYFQNEAQLEKSRLLSDRFSAERPKGSFSTLEIQRTEQGDSAMYLCASSLDTGNEKLFFGSGTQLSVL.